This note documents a single TCR beta chain sequence. The data belong to a study of T cells after yellow fever vaccination. The 5'RACE template-switching step produced TCR cDNA and added a universal primer site and UMIs. MiXCR, applied by TCRdb to the 5' RACE reads, yields one record per CDR3 protein. The sample carries fewer than 450,000 distinct CDR3 sequences, roughly 8.4% recorded once. The source is a man between 18 and 35 years old who received the YFV17D yellow fever vaccine. This sample comprised PBMCs, obtained roughly 45 days after the first yellow fever vaccination.

CDR3 sequence reads: CASSLTGSAEQYV. The CDR3 bases are TGTGCCAGCTCACTTACAGGGTCGGCCGAGCAGTACGTC. V gene TRBV18 combines with J gene TRBJ2-7; tentative D call: TRBD1 (6 bases). This CDR3 comprises 13 residues. Deletions cut 4 bases from V and 6 bases from J, with 13 bases between. Germline values: CDR1 KGHSH, CDR2 LQKENI.